The 17 T cell receptor beta chains below were found in one sample sequenced in a study of identical twins. Each CDR3 protein gets one entry after TCRdb re-called the 5' RACE reads with MiXCR. The repertoire includes hundreds of thousands of distinct CDR3 sequences, 9% to 15% of them detected once, and roughly 1.6% sits in the top ten. The same data also went into a second study, on yellow fever vaccine responses in identical twins.

The material sequenced was PBMCs. These receptors were collected from a woman between 18 and 29 years old in good health.

This clonotype appeared a few times. The chain recombines TRBV2 with TRBJ2-2, with 11 nucleotides matching TRBD2. The CDR3 runs 15 residues. V shed 8 bases and J 6 bases; nucleotides not matched to a gene: 8. Germline CDR1 reads SNHLY; CDR2 reads FYNNEI. DNA for the CDR3: TGTGCCAGCCGCGGGACTAGCGGCGGACCCGGGGAGCTGTTTTTT. Translating gives CASRGTSGGPGELFF.

This clonotype was counted a few times. The chain links TRBV29-1 to TRBJ1-1, with 7 bases identical to TRBD1. In germline, CDR1 is SQVTM, CDR2 ANQGSEA. There are 16 residues in the CDR3. Trimming cost V 3 bases and J 0 bases; bases outside gene matches: 10. Here the CDR3 reads CSVDPGQAFLNTEAFF. CDR3 nucleotide sequence: TGCAGCGTTGACCCCGGACAGGCGTTTTTGAACACTGAAGCTTTCTTT.

This clonotype has a handful of counts. The CDR3 DNA reads as TGCGCCAGCAGCCGAAGACAGGGAGGGACAGACGCTGAAGCTTTCTTT. It yields the protein CASSRRQGGTDAEAFF. The J gene is TRBJ1-1, the V gene TRBV4-1; 7 bases agree with TRBD1. CDR3 length: 16 residues. CDR1 and CDR2 (germline): MGHRA, YSYEKL. After removal of 4 bases from V and 6 bases from J, the junction contained 14 bases not matched to a gene.

This clonotype was recorded many times. The gene calls are TRBV14 and TRBJ2-1; D may be TRBD1 (6 bases). Germline CDR1 SGHDN, CDR2 FVKESK. The length of the CDR3 is 15 residues. V dropped 4 bases and J dropped 7 bases, with 17 bases sitting between them. The CDR3 loop is CASSLWQGPGNEQFF. DNA for the CDR3: TGTGCCAGCAGCCTTTGGCAGGGGCCGGGGAATGAGCAGTTCTTC. Full variable domain (missing parts from reference TRBV14 and TRBJ2-1): EAGVTQFPSHSVIEKGQTVTLRCDPISGHDNLYWYRRVMGKEIKFLLHFVKESKQDESGMPNNRFLAERTGGTYSTLKVQPAELEDSGVYFCASSLWQGPGNEQFFGPGTRLTVL.

The chain has TRBV15 and TRBJ2-7; D gene ambiguous. This CDR3 has 16 residues. Germline CDR1 reads LNHNV; CDR2 reads YYDKDF (reference sequence). The V end was cut by 0 bases, the J end by 2 bases, with 14 bases between. The CDR3 coding sequence is TGTGCCACCAGCAGAGATCGACTGGTCACTCCCTACGAGCAGTACTTC. As protein: CATSRDRLVTPYEQYF. Variable domain in full (rest from reference TRBV15 and TRBJ2-7): DAMVIQNPRYQVTQFGKPVTLSCSQTLNHNVMYWYQQKSSQAPKLLFHYYDKDFNNEADTPDNFQSRRPNTSFCFLDIRSPGLGDTAMYLCATSRDRLVTPYEQYFGPGTRLTVT.

V usage is TRBV3-1 and J usage is TRBJ2-1, with 8 nucleotides matching TRBD2. Germline V lookup: CDR1 LGHDT, CDR2 YNNKEL (reference sequence). CDR3 length equals 17 residues. V lost 0 bases to trimming and J lost 3 bases; unmatched junction nucleotides: 7. Written as DNA, the CDR3 is TGTGCCAGCAGCCAAGATGGGAGCGGGGGATTCTACAATGAGCAGTTCTTC. Residues: CASSQDGSGGFYNEQFF.

V gene TRBV25-1 combines with J gene TRBJ2-1; 9 positions agree with TRBD2. There are 15 residues in the CDR3. V trimming: 5 bases; J trimming: 10 bases; junction bases outside the gene matches: 12. CDR1 is MGHDK, CDR2 SYGVNS, per germline. The CDR3 reads CASSSPSGVLKEQFF. The DNA for the CDR3 is TGTGCCAGCAGTTCCCCTAGCGGGGTTCTAAAAGAGCAGTTCTTC.

The chain has TRBV12-3 or TRBV12-4 and TRBJ2-1; TRBD2 matches 7 bases. V shed 5 bases, J shed 0 bases, and the junction held 7 bases outside the gene matches. The CDR3 is made up of 16 amino acids. DNA for the CDR3: TGTGCCAGCAGTCCCCAGCGGGGCCTCTCCTACAATGAGCAGTTCTTC. Translating it yields CASSPQRGLSYNEQFF.

CDR3 sequence: CASSLGYGGLNEQFF. CDR3 coding DNA: TGTGCCAGCAGCTTAGGCTATGGGGGCCTCAATGAGCAGTTCTTC. The rearrangement uses TRBV7-3 and TRBJ2-1, with D tentatively TRBD1 (6 bases). Deletions cut 2 bases from V and 6 bases from J, with 14 bases between. Germline CDR1 and CDR2: SGHTA and FQGTGA. The CDR3 runs to 15 residues.

The gene calls are TRBV5-1 and TRBJ2-5; 8 positions agree with TRBD2. CDR1 and CDR2 (germline): SGHRS, YFSETQ. Trimming at V came to 5 bases and at J to 5 bases, leaving 8 bases not matched to a gene. CDR3 length: 14 residues. The CDR3 DNA reads as TGCGCCAGCAGGACAGGACTAGCTTTGGAGACCCAGTACTTC. Protein: CASRTGLALETQYF.

The sample holds a few counts of this clonotype. This sequence joins TRBV12-3 or TRBV12-4 and TRBJ1-1; D is undetermined. There are 13 residues in the CDR3. The V gene lost 3 bases and the J gene lost 5 bases, with 10 bases spanning the gap. The CDR3 loop reads CASSFAGWTEAFF. As DNA, the CDR3 is TGTGCCAGCAGTTTTGCCGGGTGGACTGAAGCTTTCTTT.

The chain recombines TRBV10-3 with TRBJ1-1, with D uncertain. Germline values: CDR1 ENHRY, CDR2 SYGVKD. Trimming cost V 10 bases and J 3 bases, with 6 bases left between them. This CDR3 comprises 10 residues. CDR3 amino acids: CATSDTEAFF. CDR3 nucleotides: TGTGCCACGTCGGACACTGAAGCTTTCTTT.

This clonotype was found a few times. The chain has TRBV9 and TRBJ2-3; D is ambiguous. CDR1 is SGDLS, CDR2 YYNGEE, per germline. The V end was cut by 4 bases, the J end by 1 base, with 16 bases between. This CDR3 is built from 16 residues. CDR3 in amino acids: CASSPGPERRTDTQYF. The CDR3 nucleotides read TGTGCCAGCAGCCCCGGGCCTGAAAGACGCACAGATACGCAGTATTTT.

This clonotype was counted between two and nine times. The chain recombines TRBV18 with TRBJ2-1; D may be TRBD1 (6 bases). The germline V gene has CDR1 KGHSH and CDR2 LQKENI. CDR3 length: 15 residues. Trimming took 3 bases from V and 6 from J, leaving 15 bases between them. As DNA, the CDR3 is TGTGCCAGCTCACCCCGCCAGGGACAATTCAATGAGCAGTTCTTC. This codes for CASSPRQGQFNEQFF.

The genes are TRBV24-1 and TRBJ2-2; no definite D call. CDR3 length equals 15 residues. Germline V gene data show CDR1 as KGHDR and CDR2 as SFDVKD. V lost 8 bases and J 1 base, leaving 13 bases between the germline ends. CDR3 in DNA: TGTGCCACCACCCCCTATGGCGGGAACACCGGGGAGCTGTTTTTT. Translation gives CATTPYGGNTGELFF.

This clonotype was counted between two and nine times. The genes are TRBV28 and TRBJ2-1; D may be TRBD1 (6 bases). Germline V CDR1 and CDR2: MDHEN, SYDVKM. This CDR3 has 16 residues. Trimming removed 4 bases from V and 0 bases from J, with 13 bases in between. CDR3 nucleotides: TGTGCCAGCAGTTATTCCGCGGACAGCTCCTACAATGAGCAGTTCTTC. It yields the protein CASSYSADSSYNEQFF.

This clonotype was found a few times. The chain combines TRBV10-3 with TRBJ2-5; TRBD2 matches at 8 bases. This CDR3 comprises 18 residues. The V gene's germline CDR1 is ENHRY and CDR2 SYGVKD. V shed 8 bases and J 1 base; nucleotides not matched to a gene: 18. The CDR3 reads CAIGPRARSTSVQETQYF. The DNA of the CDR3 is TGTGCCATCGGTCCTCGGGCCCGCTCGACTAGCGTCCAAGAGACCCAGTACTTC.